This TCR beta chain was sequenced for a study of T-cell reconstitution after alpha-beta-depleted transplantation in children listed by TCRdb under 2016. Background on the whole study: T-cell immune reconstitution after TCRalphabeta/CD19-depleted allogeneic hematopoietic cell transplantation in children was quantitatively tracked in the study by means of TCR repertoire profiling.

Including cysteine and phenylalanine, the CDR3 has 16 amino acids. The DNA shown is the 48-base CDR3, in frame from base 1. Deletion took 5 bases off V and 4 bases off J, with a span of 18 bases between the germline ends. From the germline V gene, CDR1 is MDHEN and CDR2 is SYDVKM. As regards this clonotype: No antigen is known for it. Per-nucleotide qualities are absent, and no much larger clonotype sits a single base away.

Libraries came from PCR. The sequencer listed for this sample is Illumina HiSeq 2500. TCR libraries were prepared with molecular barcoding, using unique molecular identifiers to normalize TCRbeta repertoire quantification. TCRdb's own reprocessing of the public reads used fastp at Q25 and MiXCR and kept productive beta chains. Each CDR3 protein appears once, grouped with its most common genes and DNA. The sample has some 200,000 distinct CDR3 sequences on record, 9.7% of them singletons. Of the sample, 5.1% is held by the ten largest clones. The sequence came from a human donor who donated a stem cell graft to a child with SCID. Rearrangement joined TRBV28 to TRBJ1-3; matching of 6 bases hints at TRBD1 as the D gene. The source was PBMCs from the stem cell graft donor, collected from the stem cell graft. The nucleotide sequence is TGTGCCAGCAGTCCTCCCGGGACACAATTCGGAAACACCATATATTTT. Translated, this is CASSPPGTQFGNTIYF.